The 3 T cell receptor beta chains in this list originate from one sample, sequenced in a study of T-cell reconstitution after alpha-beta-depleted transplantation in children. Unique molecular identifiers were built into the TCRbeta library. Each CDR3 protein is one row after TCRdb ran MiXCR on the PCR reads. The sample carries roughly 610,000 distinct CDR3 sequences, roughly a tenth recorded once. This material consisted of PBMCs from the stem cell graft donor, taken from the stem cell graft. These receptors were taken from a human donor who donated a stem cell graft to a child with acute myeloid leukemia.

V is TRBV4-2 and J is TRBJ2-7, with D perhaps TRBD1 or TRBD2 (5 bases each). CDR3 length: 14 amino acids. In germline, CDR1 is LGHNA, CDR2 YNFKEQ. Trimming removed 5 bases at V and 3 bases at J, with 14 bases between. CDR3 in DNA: TGTGCCAGCAGCGACCGGGACCGATACTACGAGCAGTACTTC. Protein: CASSDRDRYYEQYF.

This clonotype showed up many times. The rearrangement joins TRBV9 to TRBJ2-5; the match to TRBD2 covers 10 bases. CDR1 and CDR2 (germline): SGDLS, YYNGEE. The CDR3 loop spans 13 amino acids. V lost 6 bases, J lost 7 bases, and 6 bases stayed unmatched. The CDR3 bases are TGTGCCAGCAACCCTAGCGGGAGTGGGACCCAGTACTTC. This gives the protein CASNPSGSGTQYF. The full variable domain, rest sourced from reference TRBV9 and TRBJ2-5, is DSGVTQTPKHLITATGQRVTLRCSPRSGDLSVYWYQQSLDQGLQFLIQYYNGEERAKGNILERFSAQQFPDLHSELNLSSLELGDSALYFCASNPSGSGTQYFGPGTRLLVL.

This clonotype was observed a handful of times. The CDR3 DNA is TGCGCCAGCAGCTTGGCCGGGACTGCACCGAATGAGCAGTTCTTC. Translated, it gives CASSLAGTAPNEQFF. The rearrangement joins TRBV5-1 to TRBJ2-1; TRBD2 might be the D (6 bases). CDR1 is SGHRS, CDR2 YFSETQ, per germline. There are 15 residues in the CDR3. V was pared by 0 bases and J by 7 bases, with 14 bases between. Variable domain in full (rest from reference TRBV5-1 and TRBJ2-1): KAGVTQTPRYLIKTRGQQVTLSCSPISGHRSVSWYQQTPGQGLQFLFEYFSETQRNKGNFPGRFSGRQFSNSRSEMNVSTLELGDSALYLCASSLAGTAPNEQFFGPGTRLTVL.